This TCR beta chain comes out of a study of T cells after yellow fever vaccination. Across the whole study: Where fractions had low cell numbers, libraries were prepared from them with the SMART-Seq v4 Ultra Low Input RNA kit.

This CDR3 spans 15 amino acids. Trimming took off 0 bases at V and 1 base at J, with 10 bases between the two ends. CDR1 DFQATT and CDR2 SNEGSKA come from the germline V gene (reference sequence). Using its own MiXCR run on the 5' RACE reads, TCRdb lists one record per CDR3 protein. The table shows some 550,000 distinct CDR3 sequences, with approximately 21% occurring only once. The sequence was obtained from a man under 40 who received the YFV17D yellow fever vaccine. The starting material was PBMCs, obtained 15 days after the yellow fever booster vaccination. The chain recombines TRBV20-1 with TRBJ1-5; a possible D gene is TRBD1 (5 bases). The CDR3 here is CSARDRRGSNQPQHF. CDR3 DNA: TGCAGTGCTAGAGATCGGAGGGGAAGCAATCAGCCCCAGCATTTT.